One sample yielded the 30 T cell receptor beta chains listed below, sequenced in a study of cytomegalovirus exposure and HLA in healthy donors. Clones were sequenced by immunoSEQ multiplex PCR, and TCRdb holds only the in-frame ones, with some missing. The sample carries 82,000 or so clones, 85% to 95% recorded once. The sequenced sample was PBMCs. These receptors all come from a woman between 18 and 30 years old in good health and CMV-seronegative.

This rearrangement joins TRBV18 to TRBJ1-1; tentative D call: TRBD1 (6 bases). This CDR3 has 15 amino acids. The germline CDR1 and CDR2 sequences are KGHSH and LQKENI. The germline V and J ends were trimmed by 3 bases and 2 bases, with 13 bases remaining between them. In DNA, the CDR3 is TGTGCCAGCTCACCTAACGTACAGGGAAACACTGAAGCTTTCTTT. Protein product: CASSPNVQGNTEAFF. Drawing the rest from reference TRBV18 and TRBJ1-1, the complete variable domain is NAGVMQNPRHLVRRRGQEARLRCSPMKGHSHVYWYRQLPEEGLKFMVYLQKENIIDESGMPKERFSAEFPKEGPSILRIQQVVRGDSAAYFCASSPNVQGNTEAFFGQGTRLTVV.

V and J are TRBV18 and TRBJ2-5; 8 positions match TRBD1. Germline trimming cut 6 bases from V and 5 bases from J; bases unmatched to any gene: 8. This CDR3 has 14 residues. Germline loops: CDR1 KGHSH, CDR2 LQKENI. CDR3 sequence (DNA): TGTGCCAGCTCTGTAGGACAGGGAGTGGAGACCCAGTACTTC. It translates to CASSVGQGVETQYF.

The rearrangement joins TRBV18 to TRBJ2-7, with 12 bases matching TRBD1. From germline, CDR1 is KGHSH and CDR2 LQKENI. The CDR3 sequence is 16 residues long. The V and J ends lost 6 bases and 5 bases, in that order; junction bases with no gene match: 11. CDR3 nucleotide sequence: TGTGCCAGCTCCCCCGGAGGGACAGGGGGCCGGAACGAGCAGTACTTC. Encoded protein: CASSPGGTGGRNEQYF.

The chain carries TRBV7-2 and TRBJ2-7; 7 nucleotides line up with TRBD1. The CDR3 runs to 14 residues. CDR1 is SGHTA and CDR2 is FQGNSA in the germline V gene. Trimming cost V 3 bases and J 3 bases; bases outside gene matches: 5. The CDR3 reads CASSLSGQNYEQYF. Written as DNA, the CDR3 is TGTGCCAGCAGCTTGTCGGGACAGAACTACGAGCAGTACTTC.

As DNA, the CDR3 is TGCGCCAGCAGCCTTCGCGGGAGGCCGGCAGGCGAGCAGTACTTC. Protein product: CASSLRGRPAGEQYF. J is TRBJ2-7 and V is TRBV5-1, with 8 bases that match TRBD2. V shed 4 bases, J shed 6 bases, and the junction held 12 bases outside the gene matches. The CDR3 has 15 residues. From germline, CDR1 is SGHRS and CDR2 YFSETQ.

This clone has a single count. This sequence joins TRBV2 and TRBJ1-2; no firm D call. The CDR3 length is 12 residues. The germline gives CDR1 SNHLY, CDR2 FYNNEI. Trimming removed 4 bases from V and 8 bases from J, with 11 bases in between. The CDR3 DNA is TGTGCCAGCAGTGGTATCCGAGGAGGCTACACCTTC. This encodes CASSGIRGGYTF.

The chain joins TRBV19 to TRBJ1-5; 9 nucleotides line up with TRBD1. This CDR3 comprises 15 residues. Germline-derived CDR1 and CDR2 are LNHDA and SQIVND (reference sequence). The J segment lost 2 bases and the V segment lost 6 bases, leaving 5 bases of the junction unmatched. In nucleotides, the CDR3 is TGTGCCAGTAGGGGGACAGGGAACGGCAATCAGCCCCAGCATTTT. Translating it yields CASRGTGNGNQPQHF.

The V gene is TRBV9, the J gene TRBJ2-1; D possibly corresponds to TRBD2 (5 bases). Germline V gives CDR1 SGDLS, CDR2 YYNGEE. V was pared by 0 bases and J by 10 bases, with 11 bases between. This CDR3 region has 13 residues. CDR3 protein: CASSVVRESEQFF. CDR3 DNA: TGTGCCAGCAGCGTAGTTCGGGAAAGCGAGCAGTTCTTC.

This clone was detected only once. This sequence joins TRBV11-2 and TRBJ1-1; 7 nucleotides align to TRBD1. The CDR3 sequence is 14 residues long. Per germline, CDR1 SGHAT and CDR2 FQNNGV. With 6 bases clipped from V and 1 base from J, the junction kept 5 bases outside the gene matches. The CDR3 reads CASRAGGRNTEAFF. The CDR3 nucleotides read TGTGCCAGCAGGGCAGGGGGGCGGAACACTGAAGCTTTCTTT.

The J gene is TRBJ2-2, the V gene TRBV11-3; D remains unclear. In germline, CDR1 is SGHNT, CDR2 YENEEA. The CDR3 loop spans 13 amino acids. The V gene lost 5 bases and the J gene lost 9 bases, with 13 bases spanning the gap. The CDR3 region has the DNA TGTGCCAGCAGCCCAGGCCCCCTCAGGGAGCTGTTTTTT. This encodes CASSPGPLRELFF. The whole variable domain, filled in from reference TRBV11-3 and TRBJ2-2, reads EAGVVQSPRYKIIEKKQPVAFWCNPISGHNTLYWYLQNLGQGPELLIRYENEEAVDDSQLPKDRFSAERLKGVDSTLKIQPAELGDSAVYLCASSPGPLRELFFGEGSRLTVL.

The chain has TRBV7-9 and TRBJ2-7; D is unresolved. Per the germline V gene, CDR1 is SEHNR and CDR2 is FQNEAQ (reference sequence). V lost 5 bases and J lost 3, with 5 bases in between. There are 11 residues in the CDR3. The CDR3 sequence is CASSPNYEQYF. The CDR3 coding sequence is TGTGCCAGCAGCCCTAACTACGAGCAGTACTTC.

The V and J genes are TRBV6-1 and TRBJ2-7; a weak D match, TRBD1 (6 bases). From germline, CDR1 is MNHNS and CDR2 SASEGT. The CDR3 contains 13 residues. V was shortened by 10 bases and J by 0 bases, with 13 bases between the two germline ends. This chain's CDR3 is CATETGISYEQYF. The CDR3 coding sequence is TGTGCCACCGAGACAGGTATCTCCTACGAGCAGTACTTC.

The V and J genes are TRBV5-1 and TRBJ2-5, with 8 bases aligning to TRBD2. Germline V lookup: CDR1 SGHRS, CDR2 YFSETQ. Trimming took 0 bases from V and 2 from J; bases not matched to a gene: 15. The CDR3 length is 19 residues. CDR3 in amino acids: CASSLVVLAGAPGQETQYF. CDR3 in DNA: TGCGCCAGCAGCTTGGTGGTGCTAGCGGGCGCCCCAGGACAAGAGACCCAGTACTTC. Combining the CDR3 with reference TRBV5-1 and TRBJ2-5 gives the whole variable domain KAGVTQTPRYLIKTRGQQVTLSCSPISGHRSVSWYQQTPGQGLQFLFEYFSETQRNKGNFPGRFSGRQFSNSRSEMNVSTLELGDSALYLCASSLVVLAGAPGQETQYFGPGTRLLVL.

This chain links TRBV5-1 with TRBJ2-1, with a weak D call TRBD2 (5 bases). This CDR3 spans 15 amino acids. V shed 0 bases and J shed 3 bases, with 10 bases lying between them. From germline, CDR1 is SGHRS and CDR2 YFSETQ. The CDR3 region is CASSLGGSDYNEQFF. DNA of the CDR3: TGCGCCAGCAGCTTGGGGGGTAGCGACTACAATGAGCAGTTCTTC.

The J gene is TRBJ2-5, the V gene TRBV5-1, with 11 positions matching TRBD2. The DNA end lines up better with TRBJ2-7; the J call may be wrong. The germline V gene has CDR1 SGHRS and CDR2 YFSETQ. CDR3 length equals 15 residues. In DNA, the CDR3 is TGCGCCAGCAGCACGGGACTAGCGGACTCCTACGAGCAGTACTTC. Translation: CASSTGLADSYEQYF.

The chain uses TRBV9 and TRBJ2-3; 7 nucleotides agree with TRBD2. V lost 0 bases, J lost 1 base, and 2 bases stayed unmatched. The CDR3 runs to 15 residues. Germline V CDR1 and CDR2: SGDLS, YYNGEE. CDR3 protein: CASSVEGRGTDTQYF. DNA for the CDR3: TGTGCCAGCAGCGTAGAAGGGAGGGGCACAGATACGCAGTATTTT.

The CDR3 nucleotides are TGCAGCGTTGGGGGCCGATCTGGAGATACGCAGTATTTT. Its translation is CSVGGRSGDTQYF. V gene TRBV29-1 combines with J gene TRBJ2-3, with D tentatively TRBD1 (5 bases). The length of the CDR3 is 13 residues. Germline V lookup: CDR1 SQVTM, CDR2 ANQGSEA. Trimming left V 4 bases short and J 5 bases short, with 13 bases between.

The V gene is TRBV29-1, the J gene TRBJ1-3, with TRBD1 matching 8 bases. CDR3 length: 15 residues. The germline V gene encodes CDR1 SQVTM and CDR2 ANQGSEA. Trimming at V came to 6 bases and at J to 0 bases, leaving 7 bases not matched to a gene. CDR3: CSVGQGQSSGNTIYF. The CDR3 nucleotides are TGCAGCGTCGGACAGGGCCAGAGCTCTGGAAACACCATATATTTT.

The V gene is TRBV7-2, the J gene TRBJ2-7; 8 nucleotides match TRBD1. The germline V gene has CDR1 SGHTA and CDR2 FQGNSA. V gave up 2 bases and J gave up 0 bases; unmatched junction bases: 15. There are 19 residues in the CDR3. The CDR3 here is CASSLSRGPGTVISYEQYF. CDR3 DNA sequence: TGTGCCAGCAGCTTATCCAGGGGGCCTGGGACGGTAATCTCCTACGAGCAGTACTTC.

The chain uses TRBV5-1 and TRBJ2-2, with D unclear. The germline V gene has CDR1 SGHRS and CDR2 YFSETQ. V lost 2 bases, J lost 0 bases, and 5 bases lay in between. The CDR3 loop spans 14 amino acids. DNA for the CDR3: TGCGCCAGCAGCTTACAGTCGAACACCGGGGAGCTGTTTTTT. Translating gives CASSLQSNTGELFF.

The chain couples TRBV7-2 to TRBJ2-7; 8 nucleotides line up with TRBD2. Germline lookup yields CDR1 SGHTA and CDR2 FQGNSA. Trimming took 5 bases from V and 4 from J; bases not matched to a gene: 7. There are 14 residues in the CDR3. The CDR3 DNA sequence: TGTGCCAGCAGCCCCCACGGGGGGGCTTACGAGCAGTACTTC. The encoded protein is CASSPHGGAYEQYF.

The J gene is TRBJ2-5, the V gene TRBV9; 8 bases line up with TRBD1. V was pared by 0 bases and J by 1 base, with 8 bases of the junction left unmatched. CDR1 is SGDLS, CDR2 YYNGEE, per germline. The CDR3 totals 17 residues. The DNA for the CDR3 is TGTGCCAGCAGCGTAGCTACTGCGACAGGGGCCCAAGAGACCCAGTACTTC. It translates to CASSVATATGAQETQYF.

The rearrangement links TRBV11-3 to TRBJ1-4; maybe TRBD1 (6 bases). Germline values: CDR1 SGHNT, CDR2 YENEEA. V was pared by 5 bases and J by 4 bases, with 14 bases between. The CDR3 runs to 15 residues. CDR3 sequence: CASSARGTDNEKLFF. Written as DNA, the CDR3 is TGTGCCAGCAGCGCTAGGGGGACGGATAATGAAAAACTGTTTTTT.

This rearrangement joins TRBV6-6 to TRBJ1-2, with D possibly matching TRBD1 (5 bases). CDR1 is MNHNY and CDR2 is SVGAGI in the germline V gene (reference sequence). V lost 4 bases and J 1 base, leaving 16 bases between the germline ends. The CDR3 has 16 amino acids. CDR3 loop: CASSLVKTDHNYGYTF. CDR3 DNA sequence: TGTGCCAGCAGTTTGGTTAAGACAGACCATAACTATGGCTACACCTTC.

V and J are TRBV5-4 and TRBJ1-1; D is possibly TRBD1 (6 bases). CDR3 length equals 14 residues. CDR1 is SGHNT and CDR2 is YYREEE in the germline V gene (reference sequence). V was clipped by 3 bases and J by 3 bases, with 12 bases between them. This chain's CDR3 is CASSSWTDYTEAFF. DNA for the CDR3: TGTGCCAGCAGCTCCTGGACAGACTACACTGAAGCTTTCTTT.

This clone appeared once. The rearrangement links TRBV27 to TRBJ2-7; 9 nucleotides line up with TRBD2. This CDR3 spans 14 amino acids. The trim removed 6 bases at V and 4 bases at J, leaving 7 bases unmatched. The germline V gene encodes CDR1 MNHEY and CDR2 SMNVEV (reference sequence). In nucleotides, the CDR3 is TGTGCCAGCAGCGAGCGGGAGGTTACGTACGAGCAGTACTTC. Its protein product is CASSEREVTYEQYF.

The gene calls are TRBV4-1 and TRBJ1-4; 8 nucleotides agree with TRBD1. V was clipped by 3 bases and J by 2 bases; unmatched bases: 14. The CDR3 is 19 amino acids. Looked up from germline, CDR1 is MGHRA and CDR2 is YSYEKL. CDR3 sequence: CASSQTGTGRWSTNEKLFF. The CDR3 bases are TGCGCCAGCAGCCAGACCGGGACAGGAAGATGGTCTACTAATGAAAAACTGTTTTTT.

This clone has only one observation. V and J are TRBV5-6 and TRBJ2-3; 11 nucleotides agree with TRBD2. Germline assignment: CDR1 SGHDT and CDR2 YYEEEE. The CDR3 length is 17 residues. The V and J ends lost 0 bases and 7 bases, in that order; junction bases with no gene match: 10. CDR3 in amino acids: CASSLVGTSGPLNTQYF. CDR3 bases: TGTGCCAGCAGCTTGGTGGGGACTAGCGGACCTCTCAATACGCAGTATTTT.

This chain joins TRBV9 and TRBJ2-7; D is unresolved. V was pared by 0 bases and J by 0 bases, with 10 bases between. This CDR3 spans 15 amino acids. Germline V gives CDR1 SGDLS, CDR2 YYNGEE. CDR3 nucleotide sequence: TGTGCCAGCAGCGTAGATGTCGGAGTCTCCTACGAGCAGTACTTC. This sequence encodes CASSVDVGVSYEQYF.

This chain joins TRBV4-1 and TRBJ2-7; tentatively, D is TRBD2 (6 bases). V was clipped by 2 bases and J by 4 bases, with 9 bases between them. The CDR3 covers 13 residues. Germline V gene lookup returns CDR1 MGHRA and CDR2 YSYEKL. The CDR3 DNA sequence: TGCGCCAGCAGCCAATGGCGGGGTTACGAGCAGTACTTC. It codes for CASSQWRGYEQYF.